Below, one T cell receptor beta chain is given with its context. Its antigen is currently unknown. The sample is drawn from a study of T cell responses to AZD1222 COVID-19 vaccine. Study overall: Researchers grouped second doses given at about 4 or about 12 weeks into one pool.

The CDR3 sequence is 16 residues long. V shed 1 base and J 4 bases; nucleotides not matched to a gene: 11. The germline CDR1 and CDR2 sequences are SGHRS and YFSETQ. General study results and limits: With dominance at 160-218 and 743-854, vaccine-associated CD4 TCRs spanned spike. Only six or seven AZD1222 recipients were seropositive at baseline. It should be noted that donors were predominantly white British and more often female, and clonal diversity was possibly underestimated.

Profiled with immunoSEQ multiplex PCR; TCRdb holds only in-frame clones, not every one. The sample has about 130,000 clones; roughly 90% are singletons. This material consisted of peripheral blood, taken on day 0 of AZD1222 vaccination. The receptor's source is an adult in good health. V and J are TRBV5-1 and TRBJ2-7; 7 bases are a match to TRBD1. For the CDR3, the DNA is TGCGCCAGCAGCTTGTACGTATCAGGGGGAGAGTACGAGCAGTACTTC. Translation: CASSLYVSGGEYEQYF.